A single TCR beta chain is shown here with its context. The entry originates in a study of blood T cell repertoires in COVID-19. As for the study in general: The study drew acute and convalescent COVID-19 samples from the United States, Italy and Spain. Nucleic acid was either cDNA or gDNA, and it came from T cells, B-cell-depleted T cells, or PBMCs.

Source study methods: The assay estimated nucleated cells by amplifying reference gene primers. Repertoires were generated with immunoSEQ multiplex PCR, while TCRdb's copy carries only in-frame clones and drops some. V and J calls and clone size follow that table, whereas D and trimming were derived from the DNA. In the table there are about 240,000 clones, approximately 78% of which are singletons. The germline CDR1 and CDR2 sequences are KGHSH and LQKENI. V was cut by 0 bases and J by 1 base, with 6 bases left in between. This CDR3 has 14 amino acids. This sequence originates from a woman aged 60-70 years with active or convalescent COVID-19. J is TRBJ1-1 and V is TRBV18; no clear D. Sequenced: peripheral blood. The CDR3 here is CASSPPHGNTEAFF. The CDR3 DNA reads as TGTGCCAGCTCACCACCGCACGGGAACACTGAAGCTTTCTTT.